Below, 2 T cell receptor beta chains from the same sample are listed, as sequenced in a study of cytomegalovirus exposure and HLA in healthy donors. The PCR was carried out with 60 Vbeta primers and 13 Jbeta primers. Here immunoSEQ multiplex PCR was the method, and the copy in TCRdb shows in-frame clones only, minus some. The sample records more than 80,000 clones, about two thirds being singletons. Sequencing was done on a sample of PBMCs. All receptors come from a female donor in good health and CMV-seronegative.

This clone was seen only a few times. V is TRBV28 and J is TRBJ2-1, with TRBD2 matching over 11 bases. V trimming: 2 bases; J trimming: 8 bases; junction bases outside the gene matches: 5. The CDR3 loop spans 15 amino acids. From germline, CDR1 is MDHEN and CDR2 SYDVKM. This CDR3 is CASSLVAGGVDEQFF. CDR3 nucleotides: TGTGCCAGCAGTTTAGTAGCGGGAGGGGTGGATGAGCAGTTCTTC.

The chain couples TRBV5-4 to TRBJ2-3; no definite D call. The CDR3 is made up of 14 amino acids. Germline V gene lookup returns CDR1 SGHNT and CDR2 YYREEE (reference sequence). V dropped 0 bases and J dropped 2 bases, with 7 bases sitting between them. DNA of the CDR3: TGTGCCAGCAGCTTGGACTCATACACAGATACGCAGTATTTT. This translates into CASSLDSYTDTQYF.